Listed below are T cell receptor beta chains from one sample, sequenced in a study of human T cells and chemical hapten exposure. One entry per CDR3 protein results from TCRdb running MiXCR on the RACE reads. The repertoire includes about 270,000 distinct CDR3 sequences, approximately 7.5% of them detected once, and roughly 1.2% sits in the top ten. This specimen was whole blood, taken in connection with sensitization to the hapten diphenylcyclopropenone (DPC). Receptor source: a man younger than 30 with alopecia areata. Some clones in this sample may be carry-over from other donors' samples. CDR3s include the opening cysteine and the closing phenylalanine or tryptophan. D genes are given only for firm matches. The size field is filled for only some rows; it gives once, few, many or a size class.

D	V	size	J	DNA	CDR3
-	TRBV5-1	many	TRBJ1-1	TGCGCCAGCAGCACGGTCGTCCAGGCCCACGGTATCACTGAAGCTTTCTTT	CASSTVVQAHGITEAFF
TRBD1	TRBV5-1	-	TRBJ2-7	TGCGCCAGCAGCCTTCTCGGACAGGCCACCTACGAGCAGTACTTC	CASSLLGQATYEQYF
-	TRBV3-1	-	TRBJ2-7	TGTGCCAGCAGCCAAGAGACAGACTACGAGCAGTACTTC	CASSQETDYEQYF
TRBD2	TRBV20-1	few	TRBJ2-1	TGCAGTGCTAGAGCCCGACTAGCGGGGAACTACAATGAGCAGTTCTTC	CSARARLAGNYNEQFF
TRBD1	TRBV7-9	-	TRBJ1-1	TGTGCCAGCAGCTTCAACAGGGGTGAAGCTTTCTTT	CASSFNRGEAFF
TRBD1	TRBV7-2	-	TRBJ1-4	TGTGCCAGCAGCCCGGACAGGGGGCGAAGAAATGAAAAACTGTTTTTT	CASSPDRGRRNEKLFF
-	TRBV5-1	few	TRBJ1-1	TGCGCCAGCAGCTTGCTAACTGAGGACACTGAAGCTTTCTTT	CASSLLTEDTEAFF
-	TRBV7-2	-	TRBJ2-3	TGTGCCAGCACTCCCGGGGGCACAGATACGCAGTATTTT	CASTPGGTDTQYF
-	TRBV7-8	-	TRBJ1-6	TGTGCCAGCAGCTTAAGGTCATCAGGGGACTCACCCCTCCACTTT	CASSLRSSGDSPLHF
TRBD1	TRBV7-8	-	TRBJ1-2	TGTGCCAGCAGCTTAGAGGGACAGGGGCTTATTAACTATGGCTACACCTTC	CASSLEGQGLINYGYTF
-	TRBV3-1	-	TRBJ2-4	TGTGCCAGCAGCGCCGGTTGGACATTAGCCAAAAACATTCAGTACTTC	CASSAGWTLAKNIQYF
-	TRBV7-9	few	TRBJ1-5	TGTGCCAGCAGCTTACAGGGGTCTGGGAATCAGCCCCAGCATTTT	CASSLQGSGNQPQHF
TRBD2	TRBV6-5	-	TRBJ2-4	TGTGCCAGCAGTTACTCGAGTGGCGGGGGGGCCTTCGTGACCAAAAACATTCAGTACTTC	CASSYSSGGGAFVTKNIQYF
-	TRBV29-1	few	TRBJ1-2	TGCAGCGTTCAACCGGGGGCCTCTCATAGCTACACCTTC	CSVQPGASHSYTF
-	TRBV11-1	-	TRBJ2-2	TGTGCCTGCAGCTTAAATTCGAGATACACCGGGGAGCTGTTTTTT	CACSLNSRYTGELFF
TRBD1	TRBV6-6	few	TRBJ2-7	TGTGCCAGCAGTTACAGGGGGCTCTACGAGCAGTACTTC	CASSYRGLYEQYF
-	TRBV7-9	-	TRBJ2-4	TGTGCCAGCAGCTTAGGGGCAGGGTGGACCAAAAACATTCAGTACTTC	CASSLGAGWTKNIQYF
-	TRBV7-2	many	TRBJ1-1	TGTGCCAGCAGCGTAAGGGGTTCTGCTTTCTTT	CASSVRGSAFF
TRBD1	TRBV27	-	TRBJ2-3	TGTGCCAGCAGGACAGGGGGTACGCAGTATTTT	CASRTGGTQYF
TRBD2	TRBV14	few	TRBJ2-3	TGTGCCAGCAGCCGATATCTAGCGGGGGGCACAGATACGCAGTATTTT	CASSRYLAGGTDTQYF
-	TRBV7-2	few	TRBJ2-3	TGTGCCAGCAGCTTAGTCCGGCGAGATACGCAGTATTTT	CASSLVRRDTQYF
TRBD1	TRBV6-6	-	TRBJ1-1	TGTGCCAGCAGTGATGGACAGGTGGATGAAGCTTTCTTT	CASSDGQVDEAFF
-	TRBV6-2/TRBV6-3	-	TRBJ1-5	TGTGCCAGCAGTTACGACCGGGTGGTCAACAATCAGCCCCAGCATTTT	CASSYDRVVNNQPQHF
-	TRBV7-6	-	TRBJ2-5	TGTGCCAGCAGCCCGTACAGGGTGTTCACCCAAGAGACCCAGTACTTC	CASSPYRVFTQETQYF
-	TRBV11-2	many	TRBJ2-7	TGTGCCAGCAGCTTAGTTGGGGGGTACGAGCAGTACTTC	CASSLVGGYEQYF
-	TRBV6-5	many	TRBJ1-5	TGTGCCAGCACTCAGGGCTTCAATCAGCCCCAGCATTTT	CASTQGFNQPQHF
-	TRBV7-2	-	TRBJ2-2	TGTGCCAGCAGCTTAGAAGCTGGGATAGCCGGGGAGCTGTTTTTT	CASSLEAGIAGELFF
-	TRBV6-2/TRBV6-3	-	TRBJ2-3	TGTGCCAGCAGAAGACCAAACTTCAGCACAGATACGCAGTATTTT	CASRRPNFSTDTQYF
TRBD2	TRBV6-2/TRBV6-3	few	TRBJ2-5	TGTGCCAGCAGAGCAACTAGCGGGGGGGGACAAGAGACCCAGTACTTC	CASRATSGGGQETQYF
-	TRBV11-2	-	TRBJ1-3	TGTGCCAGCAGCCGCATGGACTTTAACACCATATATTTT	CASSRMDFNTIYF
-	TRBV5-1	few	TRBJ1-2	TGCGCCAGCAGCGAGGAAGACAGGACCTATGGCTACACCTTC	CASSEEDRTYGYTF